A selection of T cell receptor beta chains follows, all from one sample in a study of technical replicates of blood from a handful of donors. The protocol was immunoSEQ multiplex PCR, while the TCRdb copy is restricted to in-frame clones and leaves out a portion. The table lists about 62,000 clones, around 87% of them singletons, with around 5.2% in the top ten. Sequenced input: PBMCs. These receptors came from a human donor in good health. Some clones in this sample may be carry-over from other donors' samples. Each CDR3 is given with its conserved first and last residue. Fields, in order: clone size, D gene, J gene, V gene, CDR3 protein, CDR3 DNA. The D gene is left open where the match is weak. Where a row states a size, it is once, few, many or the class of an expanded clone; other rows omit it.

abundance: once
d_gene: NA
j_gene: TRBJ1-6
v_gene: TRBV7-9
CDR3aa: CASSLAGFNSPLHF
CDR3nt: TGTGCCAGCAGCTTAGCCGGTTTTAATTCACCCCTCCACTTT

abundance: NA
d_gene: NA
j_gene: TRBJ1-1
v_gene: TRBV29-1
CDR3aa: CSVDPRGAGMKTEAFF
CDR3nt: TGCAGCGTTGATCCGCGGGGCGCCGGAATGAAAACTGAAGCTTTCTTT

abundance: NA
d_gene: NA
j_gene: TRBJ2-1
v_gene: TRBV5-6
CDR3aa: CASSPYVGAGTYNEQFF
CDR3nt: TGTGCCAGCAGCCCTTATGTGGGGGCAGGTACCTACAATGAGCAGTTCTTC

abundance: once
d_gene: NA
j_gene: TRBJ1-2
v_gene: TRBV21-1
CDR3aa: CASSSRTGKDGYTF
CDR3nt: TGTGCCAGCAGCTCCCGGACAGGGAAAGATGGCTACACCTTC

abundance: medium-sized
d_gene: TRBD2
j_gene: TRBJ2-1
v_gene: TRBV7-6
CDR3aa: CASSLETSGKYNEQFF
CDR3nt: TGTGCCAGCAGCTTAGAGACTAGCGGAAAATACAATGAGCAGTTCTTC

abundance: NA
d_gene: TRBD1
j_gene: TRBJ1-2
v_gene: TRBV10-3
CDR3aa: CAISEHGTAPNYGYTF
CDR3nt: TGTGCCATCAGTGAACATGGGACAGCACCTAACTATGGCTACACCTTC

abundance: NA
d_gene: TRBD1
j_gene: TRBJ1-3
v_gene: TRBV10-3
CDR3aa: CAISAPDRAGNTIYF
CDR3nt: TGTGCCATCAGTGCCCCGGACAGGGCTGGAAACACCATATATTTT

abundance: once
d_gene: TRBD1
j_gene: TRBJ1-5
v_gene: TRBV2
CDR3aa: CASSARKGQGGNQPQHF
CDR3nt: TGTGCCAGCAGTGCCCGTAAGGGACAGGGGGGCAATCAGCCCCAGCATTTT

abundance: NA
d_gene: NA
j_gene: TRBJ2-7
v_gene: TRBV6-5
CDR3aa: CASSYSKELRLHEQYF
CDR3nt: TGTGCCAGCAGTTACTCGAAGGAACTACGTCTCCACGAGCAGTACTTC

abundance: NA
d_gene: TRBD1
j_gene: TRBJ1-2
v_gene: TRBV6-5
CDR3aa: CATLRTGRYGYTF
CDR3nt: TGTGCCACCTTAAGGACAGGACGCTATGGCTACACCTTC

abundance: NA
d_gene: NA
j_gene: TRBJ2-5
v_gene: TRBV6-1
CDR3aa: CASSAEGAKETQYF
CDR3nt: TGTGCCAGCAGCGCCGAGGGAGCAAAAGAGACCCAGTACTTC

abundance: NA
d_gene: NA
j_gene: TRBJ1-5
v_gene: TRBV5-6
CDR3aa: CASSRLSGINQPQHF
CDR3nt: TGTGCCAGCAGCCGCCTATCGGGGATCAATCAGCCCCAGCATTTT

abundance: NA
d_gene: NA
j_gene: TRBJ1-2
v_gene: TRBV5-1
CDR3aa: CASSPRAGVGPGGYTF
CDR3nt: TGCGCCAGCAGCCCCCGGGCGGGGGTCGGTCCAGGAGGCTACACCTTC

abundance: NA
d_gene: NA
j_gene: TRBJ1-3
v_gene: TRBV11-2
CDR3aa: CASSSTTGGNTIYF
CDR3nt: TGTGCCAGCAGCTCCACTACGGGGGGAAACACCATATATTTT

abundance: NA
d_gene: NA
j_gene: TRBJ2-7
v_gene: TRBV30
CDR3aa: CAARGMYEQYF
CDR3nt: TGTGCTGCCAGGGGTATGTACGAGCAGTACTTC